This passage covers 21 T cell receptor beta chains from one sample sequenced in a study of T-cell reconstitution after alpha-beta-depleted transplantation in children. A TCRbeta library incorporating unique molecular identifiers was prepared. TCRdb re-called the PCR reads with MiXCR, one entry per CDR3 protein. The profile covers some 150,000 distinct CDR3 sequences, with around 9% appearing a single time and around a sixth taken by the ten largest. The sequences come from PBMCs, mostly from graft donor cells, collected 180 days after TCRalphabeta/CD19-depleted stem cell transplant. These receptors came from a female patient aged 2-9 years who had a stem cell transplant for congenital amegakaryocytic thrombocytopenia, so the T cells may come from the graft donor.

The chain carries TRBV5-1 and TRBJ2-7, with TRBD2 identical over 9 bases. With V trimmed by 0 bases and J by 2 bases, 6 bases remained unmatched. This CDR3 region has 16 residues. Germline values: CDR1 SGHRS, CDR2 YFSETQ. The CDR3 DNA sequence: TGCGCCAGCAGCTTGGCCTCTAGCGGGGTGACCTACGAGCAGTACTTC. This codes for CASSLASSGVTYEQYF.

This clonotype turned up a few times. The chain has TRBV7-8 and TRBJ1-1; D gene unclear. The germline V gene encodes CDR1 SGHVS and CDR2 FQNEAQ. Trimming took off 5 bases at V and 6 bases at J, with 13 bases between the two ends. This CDR3 is 13 amino acids long. In DNA, the CDR3 is TGTGCCAGCAGCCGAGGACGGTCCGCTGAAGCTTTCTTT. Encoded protein: CASSRGRSAEAFF.

In the case of this clonotype: A much larger clone differs from this one at a single base, so this may be a read error. The chain has TRBV29-1 and TRBJ2-1, with D tentatively TRBD1 (6 bases). The CDR3 covers 11 residues. Germline V lookup: CDR1 SQVTM, CDR2 ANQGSEA. The V and J ends lost 8 bases and 4 bases respectively, with 9 bases between them. The CDR3 is CSLRGYNEQFF. Written as DNA, the CDR3 is TGCAGCCTCAGGGGATACAATGAGCAGTTCTTC.

Many counts were recorded for this clonotype. This chain links TRBV21-1 with TRBJ2-5; the D segment call TRBD2 is taken from the table without a DNA check. TRBV21-1 is a listed pseudogene. The CDR3 contains 16 residues. The chain's CDR3 is CASSKAAKGGQETQYF. The CDR3 DNA sequence: TGTGCCAGCAGCAAAGCCGCGAAGGGAGGGCAAGAGACCCAGTACTTC.

The CDR3 here is CSVALLAGGTGELFF. CDR3 DNA sequence: TGCAGCGTTGCCCTACTAGCGGGAGGCACCGGGGAGCTGTTTTTT. The chain carries TRBV29-1 and TRBJ2-2; 12 bases match TRBD2. V was clipped by 4 bases and J by 4 bases; unmatched bases: 4. Looked up from germline, CDR1 is SQVTM and CDR2 is ANQGSEA. The CDR3 runs to 15 residues.

The sample holds a few counts of this clonotype. The chain carries TRBV7-8 and TRBJ2-7; no clear D. Trimming pared 0 bases from V and 5 bases from J, leaving 5 bases between. Germline-derived CDR1 and CDR2 are SGHVS and FQNEAQ. The CDR3 has 12 residues. CDR3 bases: TGTGCCAGCAGCTTAGCTGGCCACGAGCAGTACTTC. Protein product: CASSLAGHEQYF.

This clonotype was seen at least ten times. The chain uses TRBV5-1 and TRBJ1-1, with no clear D. CDR1 is SGHRS and CDR2 is YFSETQ in the germline V gene. The CDR3 runs 13 residues. Trimming took 3 bases from V and 3 from J, leaving 9 bases between them. This CDR3 is CASSSEWDTEAFF. The CDR3 DNA sequence: TGCGCCAGCAGCTCGGAGTGGGACACTGAAGCTTTCTTT.

In its sample, this clonotype was seen many times. The CDR3 here is CASSLGTGYYEQYF. The CDR3 bases are TGCGCCAGCAGCTTGGGAACAGGATACTACGAGCAGTACTTC. The chain carries TRBV5-1 and TRBJ2-7, with D perhaps TRBD1 (5 bases). Trimming pared 0 bases from V and 3 bases from J, leaving 10 bases between. The germline V gene has CDR1 SGHRS and CDR2 YFSETQ. The CDR3 is 14 residues long. Looking up the rest from reference TRBV5-1 and TRBJ2-7 gives the full variable domain: KAGVTQTPRYLIKTRGQQVTLSCSPISGHRSVSWYQQTPGQGLQFLFEYFSETQRNKGNFPGRFSGRQFSNSRSEMNVSTLELGDSALYLCASSLGTGYYEQYFGPGTRLTVT.

This clonotype was counted many times. The DNA of the CDR3 is TGTGCCAGCAGTCCGGTCCCGGGACTAATGAACACTGAAGCTTTCTTT. Its translation: CASSPVPGLMNTEAFF. The V gene is TRBV28, the J gene TRBJ1-1; TRBD1 is a possible D gene (5 bases). The CDR3 runs 16 residues. V lost 5 bases to trimming and J lost 0 bases, with 16 bases between them. Germline CDR1 MDHEN, CDR2 SYDVKM.

The table lists this clonotype with many counts. The chain has TRBV11-2 and TRBJ2-2, with D possibly matching TRBD2 (5 bases). The CDR3 runs 15 residues. V was clipped by 8 bases and J by 1 base, with 14 bases between them. Germline assignment: CDR1 SGHAT and CDR2 FQNNGV. The CDR3 nucleotides are TGTGCCAGCCACCGCTCCGGGGTGAACACCGGGGAGCTGTTTTTT. Translation: CASHRSGVNTGELFF. Complete variable domain (other parts from reference TRBV11-2 and TRBJ2-2): EAGVAQSPRYKIIEKRQSVAFWCNPISGHATLYWYQQILGQGPKLLIQFQNNGVVDDSQLPKDRFSAERLKGVDSTLKIQPAKLEDSAVYLCASHRSGVNTGELFFGEGSRLTVL.

This clonotype was recorded a few times. This chain connects TRBV16 to TRBJ2-4; D is uncertain. The CDR3 totals 16 residues. The V end lost 4 bases, the J end lost 0 bases, and 13 bases lay between the germline ends. Germline-derived CDR1 and CDR2 are KGHSY and FQNENV. The CDR3 nucleotides read TGTGCCAGCAGCCCTAATCGGTCAGCAGCCAAAAACATTCAGTACTTC. Amino acids: CASSPNRSAAKNIQYF.

The rearrangement links TRBV20-1 to TRBJ1-4, with D hard to call. There are 13 residues in the CDR3. V lost 5 bases and J lost 4, with 11 bases in between. Germline lookup yields CDR1 DFQATT and CDR2 SNEGSKA (reference sequence). Written as DNA, the CDR3 is TGCAGTGCTGTAGCGGGGTATAATGAAAAACTGTTTTTT. Translated, it gives CSAVAGYNEKLFF.

This clonotype was seen ten or more times. The V and J genes are TRBV13 and TRBJ2-5; D gene ambiguous. The CDR3 covers 17 residues. Germline V gene data show CDR1 as PRHDT and CDR2 as FYEKMQ (reference sequence). The germline V and J ends were trimmed by 2 bases and 5 bases, with 21 bases remaining between them. This CDR3 is CASSLLGGVQKWETQYF. CDR3 in DNA: TGTGCCAGCAGCTTACTCGGTGGAGTCCAAAAGTGGGAGACCCAGTACTTC.

This chain's CDR3 is CSARVRTVLIGYTF. CDR3 DNA: TGCAGTGCTAGAGTCAGGACTGTACTCATTGGCTACACCTTC. The chain uses TRBV20-1 and TRBJ1-2; the D is unclear. The CDR3 is 14 amino acids. Germline V CDR1 and CDR2: DFQATT, SNEGSKA (reference sequence). Between the trimmed V and J ends, which lost 1 base and 7 bases, there was a span of 16 bases.

This clonotype was recorded many times. The rearrangement uses TRBV20-1 and TRBJ2-7, with 7 nucleotides matching TRBD2. Trimming removed 5 bases from V and 5 bases from J; junction bases left unmatched: 12. The CDR3 sequence is 14 residues long. Germline loops: CDR1 DFQATT, CDR2 SNEGSKA (reference sequence). The DNA of the CDR3 is TGCAGTGCTGTGGATTGGGGGGGTCGGAACGAGCAGTACTTC. Protein: CSAVDWGGRNEQYF.

This clonotype was recorded many times. The V gene is TRBV20-1, the J gene TRBJ2-7; 8 nucleotides agree with TRBD1. Trimming took 0 bases from V and 3 from J; bases not matched to a gene: 4. The V gene's germline CDR1 is DFQATT and CDR2 SNEGSKA (reference sequence). The CDR3 loop spans 14 amino acids. The CDR3 loop is CSARDGTGDYEQYF. In DNA form, the CDR3 reads TGCAGTGCTAGAGACGGGACAGGAGACTACGAGCAGTACTTC.

This clonotype was recorded many times. The chain is built from TRBV18 and TRBJ2-1; tentatively, D is TRBD2 (6 bases). The germline V gene has CDR1 KGHSH and CDR2 LQKENI. CDR3 size: 14 residues. The V gene lost 4 bases and the J gene lost 5 bases, with 12 bases spanning the gap. The CDR3 loop reads CASSLLARNNEQFF. DNA for the CDR3: TGTGCCAGCTCACTTCTAGCGAGAAACAATGAGCAGTTCTTC.

In its sample, this clonotype was seen many times. V usage is TRBV6-2 or TRBV6-3 and J usage is TRBJ2-6; TRBD1 aligns across 9 bases. The CDR3 has 16 amino acids. Trimming cost V 4 bases and J 1 base; bases outside gene matches: 2. The germline CDR1 and CDR2 sequences are MNHEY and SVGEGT. The CDR3 bases are TGTGCCAGCAGTTCGACAGGGGGTTCTGGGGCCAACGTCCTGACTTTC. Its translation: CASSSTGGSGANVLTF.

This clonotype was seen many times. The chain combines TRBV20-1 with TRBJ1-2; 7 bases match TRBD1. The CDR3 loop spans 12 amino acids. From germline, CDR1 is DFQATT and CDR2 SNEGSKA (reference sequence). Losses at the gene ends were 6 bases for V and 5 bases for J; bases not matched to a gene: 6. CDR3 residues: CSATKQGYGYTF. In nucleotides, the CDR3 is TGCAGTGCCACCAAACAGGGGTATGGCTACACCTTC.

About this clonotype itself: At one end the junction does not follow the germline gene, possibly because of a read error. The rearrangement joins TRBV6-2 or TRBV6-3 to TRBJ2-1; no clear D gene. This CDR3 is built from 13 residues. In germline, CDR1 is MNHEY, CDR2 SVGEGT. Written as DNA, the CDR3 is TGTCCCAGCAGTTACTTTAGAAACAATGAGCAGTTCTTC. It translates to CPSSYFRNNEQFF.

This clonotype is a singleton in its sample. The V and J genes are TRBV15 and TRBJ2-1; D is unclear. The germline gives CDR1 LNHNV, CDR2 YYDKDF (reference sequence). Trimming took off 4 bases at V and 8 bases at J, with 12 bases between the two ends. The length of the CDR3 is 13 residues. In DNA, the CDR3 is TGTGCCACCAGCAAGTACGCGTACCATGAGCAGTTCTTC. The encoded protein is CATSKYAYHEQFF. The full variable domain, its missing parts supplied by reference TRBV15 and TRBJ2-1, is DAMVIQNPRYQVTQFGKPVTLSCSQTLNHNVMYWYQQKSSQAPKLLFHYYDKDFNNEADTPDNFQSRRPNTSFCFLDIRSPGLGDTAMYLCATSKYAYHEQFFGPGTRLTVL.